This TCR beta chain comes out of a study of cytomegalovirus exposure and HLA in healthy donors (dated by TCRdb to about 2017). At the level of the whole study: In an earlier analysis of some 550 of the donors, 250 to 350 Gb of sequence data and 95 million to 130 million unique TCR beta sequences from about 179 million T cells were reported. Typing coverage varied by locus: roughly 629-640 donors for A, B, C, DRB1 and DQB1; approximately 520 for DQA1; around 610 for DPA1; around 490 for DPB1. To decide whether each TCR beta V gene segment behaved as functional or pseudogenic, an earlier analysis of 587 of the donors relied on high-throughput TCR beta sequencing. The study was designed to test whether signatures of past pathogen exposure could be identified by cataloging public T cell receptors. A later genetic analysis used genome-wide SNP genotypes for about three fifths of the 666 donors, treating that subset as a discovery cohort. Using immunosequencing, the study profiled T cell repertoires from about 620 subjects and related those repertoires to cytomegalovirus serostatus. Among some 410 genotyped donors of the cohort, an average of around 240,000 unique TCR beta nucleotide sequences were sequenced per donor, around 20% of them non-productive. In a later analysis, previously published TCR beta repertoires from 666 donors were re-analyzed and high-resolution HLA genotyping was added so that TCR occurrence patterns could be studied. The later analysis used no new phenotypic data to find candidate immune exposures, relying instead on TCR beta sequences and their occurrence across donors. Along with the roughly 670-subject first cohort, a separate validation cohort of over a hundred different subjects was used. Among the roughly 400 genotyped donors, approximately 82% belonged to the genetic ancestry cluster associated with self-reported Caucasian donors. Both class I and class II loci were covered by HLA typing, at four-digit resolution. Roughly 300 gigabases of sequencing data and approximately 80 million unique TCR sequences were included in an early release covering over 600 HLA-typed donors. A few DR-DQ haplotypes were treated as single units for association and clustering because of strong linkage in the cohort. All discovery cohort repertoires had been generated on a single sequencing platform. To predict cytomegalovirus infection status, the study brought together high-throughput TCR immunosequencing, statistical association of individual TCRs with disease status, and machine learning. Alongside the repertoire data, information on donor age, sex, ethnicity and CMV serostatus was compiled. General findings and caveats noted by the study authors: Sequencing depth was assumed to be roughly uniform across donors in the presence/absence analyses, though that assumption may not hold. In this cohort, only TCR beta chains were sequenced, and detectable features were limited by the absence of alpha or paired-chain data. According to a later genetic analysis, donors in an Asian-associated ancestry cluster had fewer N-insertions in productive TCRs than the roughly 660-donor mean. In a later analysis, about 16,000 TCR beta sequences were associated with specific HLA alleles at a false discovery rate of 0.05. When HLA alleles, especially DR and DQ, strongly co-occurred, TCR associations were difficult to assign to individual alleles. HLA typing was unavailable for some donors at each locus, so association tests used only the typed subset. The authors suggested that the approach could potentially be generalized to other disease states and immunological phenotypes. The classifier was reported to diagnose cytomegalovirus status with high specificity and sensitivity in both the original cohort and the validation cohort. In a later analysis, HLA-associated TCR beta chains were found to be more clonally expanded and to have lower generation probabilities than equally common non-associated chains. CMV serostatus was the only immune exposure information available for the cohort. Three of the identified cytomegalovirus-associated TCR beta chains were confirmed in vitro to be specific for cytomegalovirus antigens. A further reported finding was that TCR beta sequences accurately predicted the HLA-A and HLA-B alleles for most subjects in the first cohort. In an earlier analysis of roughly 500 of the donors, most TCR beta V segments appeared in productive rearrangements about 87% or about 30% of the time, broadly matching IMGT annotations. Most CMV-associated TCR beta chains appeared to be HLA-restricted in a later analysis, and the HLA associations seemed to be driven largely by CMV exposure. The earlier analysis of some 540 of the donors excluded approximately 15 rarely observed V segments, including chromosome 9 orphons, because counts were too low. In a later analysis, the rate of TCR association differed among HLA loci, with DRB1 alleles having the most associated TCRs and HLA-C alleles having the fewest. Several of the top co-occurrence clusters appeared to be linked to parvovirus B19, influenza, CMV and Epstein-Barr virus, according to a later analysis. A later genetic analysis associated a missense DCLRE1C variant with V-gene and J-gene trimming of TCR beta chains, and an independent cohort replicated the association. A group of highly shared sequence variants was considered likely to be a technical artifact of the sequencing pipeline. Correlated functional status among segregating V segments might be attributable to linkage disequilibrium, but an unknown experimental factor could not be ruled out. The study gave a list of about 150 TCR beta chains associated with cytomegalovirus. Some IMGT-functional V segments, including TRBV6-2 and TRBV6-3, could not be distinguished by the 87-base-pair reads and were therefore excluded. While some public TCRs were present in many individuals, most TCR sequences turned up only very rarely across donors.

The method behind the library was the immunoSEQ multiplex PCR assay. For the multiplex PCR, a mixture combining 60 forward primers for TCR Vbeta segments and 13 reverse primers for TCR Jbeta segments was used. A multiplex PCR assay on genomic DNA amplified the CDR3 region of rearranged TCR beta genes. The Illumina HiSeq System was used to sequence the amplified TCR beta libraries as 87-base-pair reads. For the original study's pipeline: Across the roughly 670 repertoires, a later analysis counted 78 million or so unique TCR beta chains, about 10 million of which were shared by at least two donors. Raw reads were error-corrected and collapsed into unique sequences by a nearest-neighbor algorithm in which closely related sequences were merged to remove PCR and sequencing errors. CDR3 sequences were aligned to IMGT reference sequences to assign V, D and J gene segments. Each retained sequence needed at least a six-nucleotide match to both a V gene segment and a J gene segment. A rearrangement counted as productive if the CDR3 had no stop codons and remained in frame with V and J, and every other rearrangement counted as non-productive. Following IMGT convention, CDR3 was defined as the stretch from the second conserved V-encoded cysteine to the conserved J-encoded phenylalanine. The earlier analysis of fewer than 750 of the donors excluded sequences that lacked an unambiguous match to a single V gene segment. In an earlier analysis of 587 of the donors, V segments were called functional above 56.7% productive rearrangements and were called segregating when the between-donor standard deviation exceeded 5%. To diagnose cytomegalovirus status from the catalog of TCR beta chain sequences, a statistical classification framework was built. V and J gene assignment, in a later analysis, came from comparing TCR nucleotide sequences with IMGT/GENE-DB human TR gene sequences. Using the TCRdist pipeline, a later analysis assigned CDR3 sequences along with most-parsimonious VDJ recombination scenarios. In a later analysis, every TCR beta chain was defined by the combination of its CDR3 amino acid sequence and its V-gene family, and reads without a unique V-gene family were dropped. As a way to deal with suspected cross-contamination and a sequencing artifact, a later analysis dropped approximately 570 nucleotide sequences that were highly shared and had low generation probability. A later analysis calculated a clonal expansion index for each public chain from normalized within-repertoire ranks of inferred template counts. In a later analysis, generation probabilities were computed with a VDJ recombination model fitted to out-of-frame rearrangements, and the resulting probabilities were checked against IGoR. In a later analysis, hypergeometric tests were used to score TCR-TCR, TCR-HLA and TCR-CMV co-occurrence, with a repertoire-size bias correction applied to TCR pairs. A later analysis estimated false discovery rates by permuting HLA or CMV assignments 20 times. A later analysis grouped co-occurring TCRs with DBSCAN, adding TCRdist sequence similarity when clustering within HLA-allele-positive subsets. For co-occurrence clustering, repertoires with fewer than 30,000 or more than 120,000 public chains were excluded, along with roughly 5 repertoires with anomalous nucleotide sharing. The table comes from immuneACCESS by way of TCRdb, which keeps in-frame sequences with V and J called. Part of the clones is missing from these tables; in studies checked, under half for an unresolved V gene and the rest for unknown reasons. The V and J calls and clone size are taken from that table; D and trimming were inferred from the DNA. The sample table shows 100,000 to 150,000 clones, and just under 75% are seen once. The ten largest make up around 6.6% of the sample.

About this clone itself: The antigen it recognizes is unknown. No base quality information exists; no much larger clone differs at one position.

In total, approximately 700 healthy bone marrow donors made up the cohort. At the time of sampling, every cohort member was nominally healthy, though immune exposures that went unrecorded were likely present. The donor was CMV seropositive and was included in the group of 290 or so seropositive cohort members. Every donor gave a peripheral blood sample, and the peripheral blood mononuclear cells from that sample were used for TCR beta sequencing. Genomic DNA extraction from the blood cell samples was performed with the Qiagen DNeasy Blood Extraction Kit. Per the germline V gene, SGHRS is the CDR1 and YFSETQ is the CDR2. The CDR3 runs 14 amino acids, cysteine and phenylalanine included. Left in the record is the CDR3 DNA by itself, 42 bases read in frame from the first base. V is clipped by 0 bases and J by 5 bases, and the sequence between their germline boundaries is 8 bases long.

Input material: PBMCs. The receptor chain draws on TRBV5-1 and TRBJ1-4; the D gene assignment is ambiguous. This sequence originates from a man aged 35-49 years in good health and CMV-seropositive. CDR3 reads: CASSLDRVNEKLFF. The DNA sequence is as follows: TGCGCCAGCAGCTTGGACAGAGTGAATGAAAAACTGTTTTTT.